The present entry profiles one T cell receptor beta chain with its context. The CDR3 has 14 residues. Germline trimming cut 5 bases from V and 5 bases from J; bases unmatched to any gene: 9. The germline V gene encodes CDR1 SGHRS and CDR2 YFSETQ. The sample is drawn from a study of blood T cells in healthy people across ages. A sample-barcoded 5' primer and a J-beta primer mix were used in a second PCR of roughly 6 to 12 cycles. TCRdb re-derived calls from the 5' RACE reads in MiXCR, one entry per CDR3 protein. The sample has around 800,000 distinct CDR3 sequences; around 68% are singletons. This clonotype originated in a man aged 25-45 years in good health. Sequencing was carried out using blood. V usage is TRBV5-1 and J usage is TRBJ2-7; TRBD2 aligns across 8 bases. CDR3 residues: CASRQGLAVDEQYF. In DNA form, the CDR3 reads TGCGCCAGCAGACAAGGACTAGCTGTAGACGAGCAGTACTTC.